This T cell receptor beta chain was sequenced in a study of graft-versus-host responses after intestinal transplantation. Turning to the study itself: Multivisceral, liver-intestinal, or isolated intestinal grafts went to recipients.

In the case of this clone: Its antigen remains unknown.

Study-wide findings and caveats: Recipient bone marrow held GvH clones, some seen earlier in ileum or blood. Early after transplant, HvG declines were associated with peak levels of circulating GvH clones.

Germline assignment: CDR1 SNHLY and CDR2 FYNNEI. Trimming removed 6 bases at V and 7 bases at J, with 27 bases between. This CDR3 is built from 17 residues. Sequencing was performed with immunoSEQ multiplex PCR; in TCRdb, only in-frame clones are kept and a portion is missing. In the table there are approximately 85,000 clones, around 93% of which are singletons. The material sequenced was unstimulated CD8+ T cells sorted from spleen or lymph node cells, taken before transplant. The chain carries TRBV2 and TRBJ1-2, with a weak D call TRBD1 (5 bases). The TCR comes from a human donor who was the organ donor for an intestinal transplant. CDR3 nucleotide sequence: TGTGCCAGCAGCGCCTGGGGGGAAACTTCTGGTGCTGGTGGCTACACCTTC. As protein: CASSAWGETSGAGGYTF.